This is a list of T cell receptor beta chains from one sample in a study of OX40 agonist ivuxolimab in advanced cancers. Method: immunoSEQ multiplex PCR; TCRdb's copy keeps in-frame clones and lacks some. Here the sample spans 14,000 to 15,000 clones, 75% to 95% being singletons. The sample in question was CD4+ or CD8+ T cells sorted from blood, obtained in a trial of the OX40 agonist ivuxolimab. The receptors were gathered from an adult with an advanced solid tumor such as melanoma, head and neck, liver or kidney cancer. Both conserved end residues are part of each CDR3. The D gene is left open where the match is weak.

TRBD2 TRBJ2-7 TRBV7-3 CASSVAGGSYEQYF
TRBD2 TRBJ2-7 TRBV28 CASSFLAGGPYEQYF
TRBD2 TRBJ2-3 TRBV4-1 CASSQPSGEDTQYF
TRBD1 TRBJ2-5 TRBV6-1 CASSARGQDPVETQYF
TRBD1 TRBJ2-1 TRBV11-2 CASRHGTGPYNEQFF
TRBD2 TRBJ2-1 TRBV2 CASSSGTSAWDEQFF
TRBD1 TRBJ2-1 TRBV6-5 CASSPDGTGGSEQFF
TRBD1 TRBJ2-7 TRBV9 CASSVGQGGHEQYF
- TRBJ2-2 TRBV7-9 CASRAENTGELFF
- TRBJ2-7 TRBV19 CASSPAGSYEQYF
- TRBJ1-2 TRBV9 CASSVGGAVGYTF
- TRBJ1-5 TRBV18 CASSPFGGGQPQHF
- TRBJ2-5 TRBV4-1 CASSQLAAIIETQYF
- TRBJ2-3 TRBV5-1 CASSLVAGKDTQYF
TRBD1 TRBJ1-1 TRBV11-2 CASSFGQGWTEAFF
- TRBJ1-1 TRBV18 CASSPGRGLTEAFF
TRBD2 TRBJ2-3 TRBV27 CASSISGSGNTQYF